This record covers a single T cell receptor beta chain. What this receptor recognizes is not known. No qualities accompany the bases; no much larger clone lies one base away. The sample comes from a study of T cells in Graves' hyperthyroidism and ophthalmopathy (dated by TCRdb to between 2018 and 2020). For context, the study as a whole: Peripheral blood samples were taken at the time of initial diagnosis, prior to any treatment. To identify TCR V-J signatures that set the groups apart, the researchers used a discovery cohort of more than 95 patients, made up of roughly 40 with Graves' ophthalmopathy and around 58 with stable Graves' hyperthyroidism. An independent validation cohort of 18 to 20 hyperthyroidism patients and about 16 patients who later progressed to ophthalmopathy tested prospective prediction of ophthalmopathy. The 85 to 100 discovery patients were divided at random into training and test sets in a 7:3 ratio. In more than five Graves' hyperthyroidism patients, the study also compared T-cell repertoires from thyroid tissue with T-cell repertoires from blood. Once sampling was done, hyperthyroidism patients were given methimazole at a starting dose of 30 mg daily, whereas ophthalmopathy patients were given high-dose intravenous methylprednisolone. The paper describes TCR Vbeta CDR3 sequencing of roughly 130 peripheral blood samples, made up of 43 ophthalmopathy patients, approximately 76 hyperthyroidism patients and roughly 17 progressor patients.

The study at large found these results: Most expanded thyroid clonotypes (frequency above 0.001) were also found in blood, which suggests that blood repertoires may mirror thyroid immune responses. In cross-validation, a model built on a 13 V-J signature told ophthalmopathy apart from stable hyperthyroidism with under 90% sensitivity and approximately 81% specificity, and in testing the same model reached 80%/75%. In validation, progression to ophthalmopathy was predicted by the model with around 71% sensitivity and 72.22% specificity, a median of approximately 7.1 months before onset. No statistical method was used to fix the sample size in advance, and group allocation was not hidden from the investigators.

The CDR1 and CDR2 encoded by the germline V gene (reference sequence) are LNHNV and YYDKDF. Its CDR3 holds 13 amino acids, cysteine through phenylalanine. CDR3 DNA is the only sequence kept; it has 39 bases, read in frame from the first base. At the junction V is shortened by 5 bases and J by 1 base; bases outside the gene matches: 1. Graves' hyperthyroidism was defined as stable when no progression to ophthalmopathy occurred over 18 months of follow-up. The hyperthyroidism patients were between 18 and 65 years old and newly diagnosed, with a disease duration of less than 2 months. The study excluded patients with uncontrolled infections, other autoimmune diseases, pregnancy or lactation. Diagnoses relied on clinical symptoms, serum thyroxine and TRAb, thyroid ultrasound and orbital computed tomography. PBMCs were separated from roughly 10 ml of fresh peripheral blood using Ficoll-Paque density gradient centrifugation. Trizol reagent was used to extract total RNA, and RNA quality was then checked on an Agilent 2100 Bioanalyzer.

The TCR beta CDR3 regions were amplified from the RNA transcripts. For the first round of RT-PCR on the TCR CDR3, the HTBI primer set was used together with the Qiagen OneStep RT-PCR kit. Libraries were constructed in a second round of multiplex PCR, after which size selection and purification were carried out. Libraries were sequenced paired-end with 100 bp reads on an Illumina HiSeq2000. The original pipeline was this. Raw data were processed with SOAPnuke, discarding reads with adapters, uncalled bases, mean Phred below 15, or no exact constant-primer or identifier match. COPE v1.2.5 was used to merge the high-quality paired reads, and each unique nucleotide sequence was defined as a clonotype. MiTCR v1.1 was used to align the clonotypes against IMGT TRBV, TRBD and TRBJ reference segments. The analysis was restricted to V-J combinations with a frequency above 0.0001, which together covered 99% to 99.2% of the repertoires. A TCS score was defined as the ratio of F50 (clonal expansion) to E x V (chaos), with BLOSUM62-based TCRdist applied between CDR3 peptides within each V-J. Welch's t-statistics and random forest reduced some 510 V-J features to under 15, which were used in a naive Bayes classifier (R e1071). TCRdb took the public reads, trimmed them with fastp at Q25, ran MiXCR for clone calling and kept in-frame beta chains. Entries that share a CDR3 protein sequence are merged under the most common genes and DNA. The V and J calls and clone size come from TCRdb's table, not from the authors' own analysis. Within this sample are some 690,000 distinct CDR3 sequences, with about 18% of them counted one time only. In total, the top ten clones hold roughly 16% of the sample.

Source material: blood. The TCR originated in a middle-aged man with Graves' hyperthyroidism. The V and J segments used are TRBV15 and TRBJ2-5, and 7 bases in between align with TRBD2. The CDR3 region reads CATSSSGQETQYF. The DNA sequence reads TGTGCCACCAGCTCTAGCGGCCAAGAGACCCAGTACTTC.